Listed here is a single T cell receptor beta chain. What it recognizes is unknown. TCR beta libraries carry UMIs added by 5'RACE template switching. TCRdb reprocessed the 5' RACE reads; each CDR3 protein has one entry and no DNA is given. The repertoire shows 120,000 to 150,000 distinct CDR3 sequences; the top ten hold less than 15%. The sample originates from a study of T cells expressing NK-cell markers. Points from the study as a whole: Among CD8+ T cells from about 6 donors, dominant NKG2C+ clonotypes accounted for roughly 1.0-7.0%.

CDR3 length: 17 amino acids. The germline CDR1 and CDR2 sequences are SGHKS and YYEKEE (reference sequence). This TCR derives from a man between 18 and 29 years old in good health. What was sequenced was blood T cells: a sorted CD56 or NKG2C T cell subset, CD4+ or CD8+ T cells, or bulk PBMC T cells (not recorded which). The J gene is TRBJ2-5, the V gene TRBV5-5; TCRdb returns TRBD2, unconfirmable since there is no DNA. The CDR3 loop reads CASSLLEVRRLQETQYF.